Each of the 25 T cell receptor beta chains below was sequenced from the same sample in a study of blood T cells in healthy people across ages. Together with a sample-barcoded 5' primer, a J-beta primer mix was included in a second PCR lasting roughly 6 to 12 cycles. TCRdb fed the 5' RACE reads into MiXCR, producing one record per CDR3 protein. Of hundreds of thousands of distinct CDR3 sequences listed, 40% to 65% are singletons. Source material: blood. Receptors were obtained from a man older than 75 in good health.

This rearrangement joins TRBV27 to TRBJ2-4; D may correspond to TRBD1 or TRBD2 (6 bases each). The germline V gene encodes CDR1 MNHEY and CDR2 SMNVEV (reference sequence). The CDR3 is 15 residues long. V lost 7 bases, J lost 8 bases, and 21 bases lay in between. CDR3 sequence reads: CASNRGQGTEDIQYF. CDR3 DNA: TGTGCCAGCAACCGGGGGCAGGGCACGGAGGACATTCAGTACTTC.

This rearrangement joins TRBV5-6 to TRBJ2-3; TRBD2 matches 8 bases. V gave up 4 bases and J gave up 5 bases; unmatched junction bases: 12. CDR1 and CDR2 (germline): SGHDT, YYEEEE. CDR3 length: 16 residues. This chain's CDR3 is CASSPRGGGRRDTQYF. The CDR3 DNA reads TGTGCCAGCAGCCCCCGGGGGGGGGGGCGGAGAGATACGCAGTATTTT.

The DNA of the CDR3 is TGTGCCAGCAGTTTAGTGGGGCCTAAGCTCTACGAGCAGTACTTC. Protein product: CASSLVGPKLYEQYF. The chain has TRBV28 and TRBJ2-7, with a weak D call TRBD1 (5 bases). The V and J ends lost 2 bases and 3 bases respectively, with 14 bases between them. CDR3 length: 15 amino acids. Per germline, CDR1 MDHEN and CDR2 SYDVKM. Together with reference TRBV28 and TRBJ2-7, the CDR3 gives the full variable domain: DVKVTQSSRYLVKRTGEKVFLECVQDMDHENMFWYRQDPGLGLRLIYFSYDVKMKEKGDIPEGYSVSREKKERFSLILESASTNQTSMYLCASSLVGPKLYEQYFGPGTRLTVT.

The rearrangement uses TRBV5-1 and TRBJ2-3; 14 nucleotides align to TRBD2. Trimming cost V 4 bases and J 3 bases; bases outside gene matches: 7. The CDR3 totals 17 residues. The germline V gene has CDR1 SGHRS and CDR2 YFSETQ. CDR3 DNA sequence: TGCGCCAGCAGCCATACCAGACTAGCGGGAGGGACAGATACGCAGTATTTT. Amino acid sequence: CASSHTRLAGGTDTQYF.

This clonotype was seen a single time. The genes are TRBV6-2 or TRBV6-3 and TRBJ2-7, with 9 bases lining up with TRBD2. The ends lost 0 bases at V and 4 bases at J; junction bases unmatched: 7. The CDR3 sequence is 16 residues long. Germline values: CDR1 MNHEY, CDR2 SVGEGT. This CDR3 reads CASSYSRTSAVYEQYF. CDR3 DNA sequence: TGTGCCAGCAGTTACTCGCGGACTAGCGCGGTATACGAGCAGTACTTC.

The genes are TRBV7-9 and TRBJ2-5; D remains unclear. The CDR3 runs 15 residues. Germline V gives CDR1 SEHNR, CDR2 FQNEAQ (reference sequence). The V end was cut by 0 bases, the J end by 5 bases, with 13 bases between. This CDR3 reads CASSLAQTSRETQYF. The CDR3 DNA follows: TGTGCCAGCAGCTTAGCGCAAACCAGCCGGGAGACCCAGTACTTC. Based on the CDR3 plus reference TRBV7-9 and TRBJ2-5, the full variable domain is DTGVSQNPRHKITKRGQNVTFRCDPISEHNRLYWYRQTLGQGPEFLTYFQNEAQLEKSRLLSDRFSAERPKGSFSTLEIQRTEQGDSAMYLCASSLAQTSRETQYFGPGTRLLVL.

This clonotype was observed a few times. The chain couples TRBV5-1 to TRBJ2-5; 8 bases map to TRBD1. The V gene end was trimmed by 4 bases and the J gene end by 5 bases; junction bases not matched to a gene: 7. CDR1 is SGHRS and CDR2 is YFSETQ in the germline V gene. The CDR3 is 14 amino acids. CDR3 protein: CASSPGTGSETQYF. CDR3 nucleotide sequence: TGCGCCAGCAGCCCTGGGACAGGATCGGAGACCCAGTACTTC.

The V call is TRBV7-9, the J call TRBJ2-5; a weak D match, TRBD1 (6 bases). V lost 4 bases and J 0 bases, leaving 18 bases between the germline ends. The germline V gene encodes CDR1 SEHNR and CDR2 FQNEAQ (reference sequence). The CDR3 has 17 residues. DNA for the CDR3: TGTGCCAGCAGCTCCTTAGTACAGGGAATACACCAAGAGACCCAGTACTTC. Translation gives CASSSLVQGIHQETQYF. Full variable domain (missing parts from reference TRBV7-9 and TRBJ2-5): DTGVSQNPRHKITKRGQNVTFRCDPISEHNRLYWYRQTLGQGPEFLTYFQNEAQLEKSRLLSDRFSAERPKGSFSTLEIQRTEQGDSAMYLCASSSLVQGIHQETQYFGPGTRLLVL.

V gene TRBV27 combines with J gene TRBJ2-5; the match to TRBD2 covers 14 bases. This CDR3 is built from 14 residues. The germline V gene encodes CDR1 MNHEY and CDR2 SMNVEV (reference sequence). V was clipped by 3 bases and J by 11 bases; unmatched bases: 5. This CDR3 is CASSFGTSGGYQYF. The CDR3 DNA reads TGTGCCAGCAGTTTTGGGACTAGCGGGGGTTATCAGTACTTC.

As regards this clonotype: A much larger clonotype is one base distant, so this may be a read error. This chain connects TRBV20-1 to TRBJ2-7; 8 bases map to TRBD2. V trimming: 6 bases; J trimming: 5 bases; junction bases outside the gene matches: 15. The germline CDR1 and CDR2 sequences are DFQATT and SNEGSKA (reference sequence). This CDR3 contains 15 residues. CDR3 nucleotides: TGCAGTGCCACCGCGGTAGGGACTAGTTATAACGAGCAGTACTTC. Translating gives CSATAVGTSYNEQYF.

This clonotype came up a few times. The gene calls are TRBV7-2 and TRBJ2-7, with 9 bases lining up with TRBD1. V gave up 5 bases and J gave up 6 bases; unmatched junction bases: 8. Germline assignment: CDR1 SGHTA and CDR2 FQGNSA. This CDR3 is built from 14 residues. The CDR3 loop is CASSPTGTGLEQYF. DNA for the CDR3: TGTGCCAGCAGCCCGACCGGGACAGGGCTCGAGCAGTACTTC.

The gene calls are TRBV15 and TRBJ2-7; TRBD1 or TRBD2 may be the D gene (6 bases each). Trimming stripped 0 bases from V and 4 bases from J, with 13 bases between. Germline V lookup: CDR1 LNHNV, CDR2 YYDKDF (reference sequence). The CDR3 length is 15 residues. CDR3 sequence: CATSRESGAGYEQYF. The CDR3 DNA reads TGTGCCACCAGCAGAGAGTCAGGGGCGGGATACGAGCAGTACTTC.

V usage is TRBV9 and J usage is TRBJ2-7, with TRBD1 matching over 9 bases. The CDR3 loop spans 14 amino acids. Unmatched junction bases numbered 5, after V lost 3 bases and J lost 4 bases. Germline values: CDR1 SGDLS, CDR2 YYNGEE. As DNA, the CDR3 is TGTGCCAGCAGCGCCGAGACAGGGGGATACGAGCAGTACTTC. Translated, it gives CASSAETGGYEQYF.

The chain links TRBV7-3 to TRBJ2-1, with 8 bases matching TRBD2. The CDR3 contains 17 residues. J gave up 5 bases and V 5 bases, and 14 bases lay outside the gene matches. From germline, CDR1 is SGHTA and CDR2 FQGTGA. The CDR3 DNA follows: TGTGCCAGCAGCCCAGCGGGAGCTCCTCCGTTGAACAATGAGCAGTTCTTC. Translation gives CASSPAGAPPLNNEQFF.

This chain uses TRBV5-6 with TRBJ2-7; weak D call: TRBD2 (5 bases). The germline V and J ends were trimmed by 3 bases and 0 bases, with 13 bases remaining between them. This CDR3 is 15 amino acids long. Germline CDR1 SGHDT, CDR2 YYEEEE. The DNA for the CDR3 is TGTGCCAGCAGCTGGGATGGGAGCCCCTCCTACGAGCAGTACTTC. It specifies CASSWDGSPSYEQYF.

This chain joins TRBV12-3 or TRBV12-4 and TRBJ1-5, with 9 bases aligning to TRBD1. The CDR3 extends over 15 amino acids. The ends lost 6 bases at V and 6 bases at J; junction bases unmatched: 9. The CDR3 nucleotides are TGTGCCAGCAGCCAAGGGGACAGGGTTAGTCAGCCCCAGCATTTT. Amino acids: CASSQGDRVSQPQHF.

This clonotype was found a few times. The J gene is TRBJ2-5, the V gene TRBV10-3; no clear D. CDR1 ENHRY and CDR2 SYGVKD come from the germline V gene. The CDR3 runs 14 residues. The V end lost 3 bases, the J end lost 1 base, and 9 bases lay between the germline ends. The CDR3 coding sequence is TGTGCCATCAGTGAATATGGGATCCAAGAGACCCAGTACTTC. Translation gives CAISEYGIQETQYF.

The V and J genes are TRBV7-9 and TRBJ2-7, with D tentatively TRBD2 (5 bases). V gave up 4 bases and J gave up 5 bases, with 15 bases separating them. Germline CDR1 is SEHNR and CDR2 is FQNEAQ (reference sequence). The CDR3 loop spans 14 amino acids. Here the CDR3 reads CASSSKTTGNEQYF. CDR3 coding DNA: TGTGCCAGCAGCTCTAAAACGACGGGAAACGAGCAGTACTTC.

The chain couples TRBV4-1 to TRBJ1-1; TRBD1 is a possible D gene (5 bases). This CDR3 spans 14 amino acids. Per the germline V gene, CDR1 is MGHRA and CDR2 is YSYEKL. V was pared by 2 bases and J by 0 bases, with 7 bases between. The CDR3 reads CASSQPQVNTEAFF. In nucleotides, the CDR3 is TGCGCCAGCAGCCAACCACAGGTGAACACTGAAGCTTTCTTT.

This chain joins TRBV6-5 and TRBJ1-2, with TRBD1 matching over 10 bases. The trim removed 5 bases at V and 8 bases at J, leaving 5 bases unmatched. CDR3 size: 13 residues. Germline V gene data show CDR1 as MNHEY and CDR2 as SVGAGI. CDR3 coding DNA: TGTGCCAGCAGTGCAGACAGGGGGCGCGGCTACACCTTC. Translation: CASSADRGRGYTF.

This clonotype has only a few counts. The chain uses TRBV6-6 and TRBJ2-7; 8 bases line up with TRBD1. This CDR3 spans 14 amino acids. The junction had 9 bases not matched to a gene; V was cut back by 6 bases and J by 5 bases. Germline CDR1 is MNHNY and CDR2 is SVGAGI (reference sequence). The CDR3 sequence is CASSPRQGLDEQYF. The CDR3 nucleotides read TGTGCCAGCAGCCCGAGACAGGGGCTCGACGAGCAGTACTTC.

This chain uses TRBV9 with TRBJ2-3, with 7 bases identical to TRBD2. The V gene's germline CDR1 is SGDLS and CDR2 YYNGEE. The CDR3 is 15 amino acids. V lost 2 bases and J lost 7; bases outside the gene matches: 10. The CDR3 here is CASSVERGGINTQYF. DNA of the CDR3: TGTGCCAGCAGCGTGGAGCGGGGAGGGATAAATACGCAGTATTTT.

This clonotype was detected only a few times. J is TRBJ2-4 and V is TRBV6-6; D uncertain. The DNA end is a closer match to TRBJ2-7, so the J assignment may be wrong. Looked up from germline, CDR1 is MNHNY and CDR2 is SVGAGI (reference sequence). CDR3 size: 15 residues. CDR3 DNA sequence: TGTGCCAGCAGTTCAATTCCGGACGCAGGCTACGAGCAGTACTTC. This encodes CASSSIPDAGYEQYF.

V gene TRBV29-1 combines with J gene TRBJ2-5, with 11 bases identical to TRBD2. The V gene's germline CDR1 is SQVTM and CDR2 ANQGSEA. The CDR3 has 13 amino acids. V lost 7 bases, J lost 4 bases, and 5 bases stayed unmatched. CDR3 nucleotides: TGCAGCGCAAGACTAGCGGGACCAGAGACCCAGTACTTC. It specifies CSARLAGPETQYF.

This clonotype occurred a few times. In DNA form, the CDR3 reads TGTGCCAGCAGCCAGGGAGAAGCGGGAGGGCGTGGGGAGCAGTACTTC. Translating it yields CASSQGEAGGRGEQYF. V gene TRBV3-1 combines with J gene TRBJ2-7; TRBD2 matches at 10 bases. The V gene end was trimmed by 3 bases and the J gene end by 7 bases; junction bases not matched to a gene: 12. The CDR3 length is 16 residues. Germline assignment: CDR1 LGHDT and CDR2 YNNKEL (reference sequence).